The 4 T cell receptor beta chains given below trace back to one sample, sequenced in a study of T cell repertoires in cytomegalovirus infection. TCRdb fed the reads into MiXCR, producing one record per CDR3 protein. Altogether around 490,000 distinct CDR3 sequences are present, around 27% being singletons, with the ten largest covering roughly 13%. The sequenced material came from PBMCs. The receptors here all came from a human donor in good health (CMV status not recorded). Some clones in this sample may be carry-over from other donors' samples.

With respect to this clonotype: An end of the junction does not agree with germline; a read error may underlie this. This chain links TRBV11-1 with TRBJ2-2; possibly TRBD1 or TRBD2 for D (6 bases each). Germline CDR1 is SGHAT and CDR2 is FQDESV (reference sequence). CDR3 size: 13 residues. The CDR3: CASSLGGTRELFF. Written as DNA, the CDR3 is TGTGCCAGCAGCTTGGGGGGCACCAGGGAGCTGTTTTTT.

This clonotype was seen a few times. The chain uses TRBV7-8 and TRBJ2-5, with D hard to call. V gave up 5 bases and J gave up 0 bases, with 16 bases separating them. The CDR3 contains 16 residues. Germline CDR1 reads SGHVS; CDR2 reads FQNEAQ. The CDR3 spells CASSHPPAWDQETQYF. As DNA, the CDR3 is TGTGCCAGCAGCCACCCGCCTGCTTGGGACCAAGAGACCCAGTACTTC.

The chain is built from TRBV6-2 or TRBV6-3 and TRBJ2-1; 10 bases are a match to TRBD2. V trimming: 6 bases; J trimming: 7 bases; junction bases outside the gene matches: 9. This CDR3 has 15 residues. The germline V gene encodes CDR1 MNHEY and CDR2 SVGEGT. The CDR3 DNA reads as TGTGCCAGCAGGCGGACCGGGACTAGCGCAAATGAGCAGTTCTTC. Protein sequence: CASRRTGTSANEQFF.

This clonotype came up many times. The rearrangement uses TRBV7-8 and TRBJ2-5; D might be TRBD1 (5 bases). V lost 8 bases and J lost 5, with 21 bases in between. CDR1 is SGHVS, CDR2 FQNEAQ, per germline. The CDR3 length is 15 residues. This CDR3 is CASRKGRTASETQYF. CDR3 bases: TGTGCCAGCCGGAAGGGGCGGACGGCCTCGGAGACCCAGTACTTC.